The present T cell receptor beta chain was sequenced within a study of T cell responses to AZD1222 COVID-19 vaccine. Germline V CDR1 and CDR2: MNHEY, SVGAGI. CDR3 length: 14 residues. V lost 0 bases, J lost 6 bases, and 10 bases lay in between. The method was immunoSEQ multiplex PCR; TCRdb's version includes in-frame clones alone and lacks a portion of them. The sample contains 120,000 or so clones, around 87% of which appear only once. The source of this sequence is an adult in good health. The chain links TRBV6-5 to TRBJ2-3; D may be TRBD2 (5 bases). This specimen was peripheral blood, taken on day 0 of AZD1222 vaccination. As DNA, the CDR3 is TGTGCCAGCAGTTACTCGCGGACTTCGGATACGCAGTATTTT. The encoded protein is CASSYSRTSDTQYF.